These 4 T cell receptor beta chains were all obtained from the same sample, sequenced in a study of PD-L1 blockade in urothelial cancer. Only in-frame clones appear in the TCRdb table, and some are missing; sequencing was by immunoSEQ multiplex PCR. This table holds nearly 30,000 clones, about 89% found once. This material consisted of PBMCs, taken around atezolizumab (anti-PD-L1) treatment. The receptor source for this set is a man aged 45-60 years with urothelial cancer.

The chain uses TRBV6-5 and TRBJ1-2; D is perhaps TRBD1 (5 bases). Trimming left V 5 bases short and J 4 bases short, with 14 bases between. Germline CDR1 is MNHEY and CDR2 is SVGAGI. The CDR3 contains 14 residues. CDR3 amino acids: CASSQQALLYGYTF. Here the CDR3 DNA reads TGTGCCAGCAGTCAACAGGCCCTCCTCTATGGCTACACCTTC.

The J gene is TRBJ2-3, the V gene TRBV7-2; TRBD1 matches 9 bases. There are 14 residues in the CDR3. The germline CDR1 and CDR2 sequences are SGHTA and FQGNSA. Trimming cost V 4 bases and J 6 bases; bases outside gene matches: 5. The CDR3 region is CASSSYRGRDTQYF. The CDR3 coding sequence is TGTGCCAGCAGCTCTTACAGGGGGCGGGATACGCAGTATTTT.

The rearrangement links TRBV5-1 to TRBJ2-1; TRBD2 agrees at 12 bases. This CDR3 has 16 amino acids. V lost 3 bases to trimming and J lost 7 bases; unmatched junction nucleotides: 8. In germline, CDR1 is SGHRS, CDR2 YFSETQ. Here the CDR3 DNA reads TGCGCCAGCAGCTGGTTGACTAGCGGGAGAGCGAATGAGCAGTTCTTC. Residues: CASSWLTSGRANEQFF.

The CDR3 region is CASSIGLAGGNYEQYF. The CDR3 DNA sequence: TGTGCCAGTAGTATAGGACTAGCGGGAGGCAACTACGAGCAGTACTTC. V usage is TRBV19 and J usage is TRBJ2-7; the match to TRBD2 covers 13 bases. After removal of 1 base from V and 3 bases from J, the junction contained 3 bases not matched to a gene. The CDR3 extends over 16 amino acids. Germline V gene lookup returns CDR1 LNHDA and CDR2 SQIVND (reference sequence).